This TCR beta chain was obtained from a study of blood T cell repertoires in COVID-19. Study-wide context: COVID-19 samples collected from the United States, Italy and Spain covered acute and convalescent phases. PBMCs, B-cell-depleted T cells, or T cells provided the cDNA or gDNA that made up the material.

Germline lookup yields CDR1 MNHEY and CDR2 SMNVEV (reference sequence). J lost 7 bases, V lost 6 bases, and 10 bases had no gene match. The CDR3 loop spans 15 amino acids. In the source study's methods: Reference gene primers were amplified, and this amplification served to estimate nucleated cell counts. Using immunoSEQ multiplex PCR, the repertoire was profiled, and TCRdb retains in-frame clones only, with some absent. For V, J and clone size, that table is used; D and trimming come from the DNA. The table records 180,000 or so clones, approximately 85% of them present only once. The specimen sequenced was peripheral blood. The chain combines TRBV27 with TRBJ2-1; 9 positions agree with TRBD2. The TCR comes from a woman of 80 years or more with acute or convalescent COVID-19. Here the CDR3 reads CASRLAGWWYNEQFF. The CDR3 DNA is TGTGCCAGCAGGCTAGCGGGATGGTGGTATAATGAGCAGTTCTTC.